This T cell receptor beta chain is drawn from a study of T cell repertoires in cytomegalovirus infection. This clonotype was recorded at least ten times. MiXCR was run by TCRdb on the reads, yielding one entry per CDR3 protein. The profile shows about 740,000 distinct CDR3 sequences, 35% of them singletons. With V trimmed by 3 bases and J by 1 base, 4 bases remained unmatched. Germline lookup yields CDR1 SGHTA and CDR2 FQGNSA. CDR3 length: 16 amino acids. This chain links TRBV7-2 with TRBJ1-5; 9 nucleotides match TRBD1. Sequenced input: PBMCs. The sequence came from a human donor in good health (CMV status not recorded). Some clones in this sample may be carry-over from other donors' samples. DNA for the CDR3: TGTGCCAGCAGCTTGGTAACAGGGGGCAGCAATCAGCCCCAGCATTTT. Its translation is CASSLVTGGSNQPQHF. Full variable domain (rest looked up from reference TRBV7-2 and TRBJ1-5): GAGVSQSPSNKVTEKGKDVELRCDPISGHTALYWYRQSLGQGLEFLIYFQGNSAPDKSGLPSDRFSAERTGGSVSTLTIQRTQQEDSAVYLCASSLVTGGSNQPQHFGDGTRLSIL.